This T cell receptor beta chain was recovered during a study of identical twins. Study-wide results and caveats: Conclusions relied on cross-sectional statistical analysis, not following the same donors. Out-of-frame alpha sequences shared between twins exhibited an excess of low generation probability.

With 1 base clipped from V and 0 bases from J, the junction kept 2 bases outside the gene matches. Germline V lookup: CDR1 SGHDN, CDR2 FVKESK. The CDR3 runs 17 residues. For this clonotype: Antigen specificity is unknown.

Each donor (without exception) was a healthy Caucasian. TCRdb analysed the 5' RACE reads with MiXCR anew, one entry per CDR3 protein. The table shows 350,000 to 450,000 distinct CDR3 sequences, with roughly 18% occurring only once. The receptor's source is a man in his fifties in good health. Source material: naive T cells sorted from blood. The chain couples TRBV14 to TRBJ2-4; 11 bases are a match to TRBD2. CDR3: CASSQGGLAVAKNIQYF. In DNA, the CDR3 is TGTGCCAGCAGCCAAGGGGGACTAGCGGTAGCCAAAAACATTCAGTACTTC.